This T cell receptor beta chain was captured in a study of T cells in Graves' hyperthyroidism and ophthalmopathy. TCR beta CDR3 region amplification was performed from RNA transcripts. HTBI primers were used for first-round RT-PCR of the TCR CDR3. Using its own MiXCR run on the multiplex PCR reads, TCRdb lists one record per CDR3 protein. Of hundreds of thousands of distinct CDR3 sequences in the sample, about 35% were seen once. The CDR3 length is 14 residues. Germline V gene lookup returns CDR1 SGHTA and CDR2 FQGNSA. Trimming removed 1 base from V and 2 bases from J, with 7 bases in between. Diagnoses were established using clinical symptoms, serum thyroxine and TRAb, thyroid ultrasound and orbital computed tomography.

Sequenced: blood. V usage is TRBV7-2 and J usage is TRBJ2-3, with D hard to call. This receptor was obtained from a woman aged 40-49 years with Graves' hyperthyroidism. CDR3 DNA: TGTGCCAGCAGCTTAGAAAGGGCCACAGATACGCAGTATTTT. Its translation: CASSLERATDTQYF.